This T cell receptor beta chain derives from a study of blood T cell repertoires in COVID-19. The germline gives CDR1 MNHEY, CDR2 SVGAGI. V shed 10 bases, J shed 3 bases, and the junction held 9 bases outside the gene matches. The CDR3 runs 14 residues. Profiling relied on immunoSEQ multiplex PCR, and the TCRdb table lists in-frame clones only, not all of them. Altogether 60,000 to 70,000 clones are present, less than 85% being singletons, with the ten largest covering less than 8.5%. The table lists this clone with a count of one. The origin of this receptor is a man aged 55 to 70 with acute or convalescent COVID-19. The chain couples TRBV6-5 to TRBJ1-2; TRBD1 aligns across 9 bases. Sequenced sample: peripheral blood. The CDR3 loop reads CATVPGQGHYGYTF. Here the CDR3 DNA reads TGTGCCACCGTCCCGGGACAGGGACACTATGGCTACACCTTC.